The 5 T cell receptor beta chains presented below share a single source sample, sequenced in a study of shared clonotypes between healthy human individuals. The protocol was immunoSEQ multiplex PCR, while the TCRdb copy is restricted to in-frame clones and leaves out a portion. The data hold about 980,000 clones, with around three quarters observed a single time. The sample taken for sequencing was memory CD4+ T cells sorted from blood. Subset of the sample: CD45RA-negative fraction. These receptors all stem from a man between 18 and 29 years old in good health.

The CDR3 region is CASSLSTGSYGYTF. The CDR3 bases are TGTGCCAGCTCACTGAGTACCGGGAGCTATGGCTACACCTTC. J is TRBJ1-2 and V is TRBV18; D is ambiguous. This CDR3 has 14 amino acids. Trimming stripped 4 bases from V and 4 bases from J, with 13 bases between. CDR1 and CDR2 (germline): KGHSH, LQKENI.

This clone occurred many times. Other DNA sequences in the sample encode the same CDR3. The chain uses TRBV28 and TRBJ1-1; D may be TRBD1 (5 bases). Germline assignment: CDR1 MDHEN and CDR2 SYDVKM. The V end lost 2 bases, the J end lost 1 base, and 14 bases lay between the germline ends. The CDR3 spans 16 residues. CDR3 in amino acids: CASSLPPGVGNTEAFF. CDR3 nucleotide sequence: TGTGCCAGCAGTTTACCTCCGGGGGTAGGGAACACTGAAGCTTTCTTT.

The chain employs TRBV19 and TRBJ1-6, with a weak D call TRBD1 (6 bases). The CDR3 has 13 amino acids. CDR1 is LNHDA, CDR2 SQIVND, per germline (reference sequence). The V gene lost 5 bases and the J gene lost 10 bases, with 12 bases spanning the gap. CDR3 region: CASSSGEHSPLHF. As DNA, the CDR3 is TGTGCCAGTAGTTCAGGGGAACACTCACCCCTCCACTTT.

This clone occurred a few times. CDR3 DNA: TGCGCCAGCAGCCAAGAGTTGAGGGTAGGGAGGGCTTTCTTT. Translating it yields CASSQELRVGRAFF. The gene calls are TRBV4-1 and TRBJ1-1; D is ambiguous. Trimming stripped 0 bases from V and 11 bases from J, with 16 bases between. CDR3 length equals 14 residues. Germline V lookup: CDR1 MGHRA, CDR2 YSYEKL.

The chain joins TRBV18 to TRBJ1-1, with no clear D. The CDR3 length is 14 residues. Germline V gene sequence: CDR1 KGHSH, CDR2 LQKENI. V lost 2 bases and J lost 0, with 7 bases in between. The CDR3 region has the DNA TGTGCCAGCTCACCATCGGGGATGAACACTGAAGCTTTCTTT. Translation: CASSPSGMNTEAFF.